The clone carrying this TCR beta chain showed up many times. This sample was included in a study of neurological immune-mediated disorders. Germline lookup yields CDR1 MNHEY and CDR2 SVGAGI. The length of the CDR3 is 18 residues. V lost 0 bases and J lost 3, with 18 bases in between. Template-switch 5'RACE cDNA synthesis added a 10-nucleotide unique molecular identifier. MiXCR, run by TCRdb on the 5' RACE reads, gives a single entry per CDR3 protein. The table shows about 51,000 distinct CDR3 sequences, with approximately 16% occurring only once. The receptor was isolated from a man aged 60 to 75 in good health. This rearrangement joins TRBV6-5 to TRBJ2-4, with D hard to call. Sample: PBMCs. CDR3 sequence reads: CASSYSPADPVIKNIQYF. CDR3 in DNA: TGTGCCAGCAGTTACTCCCCCGCGGACCCTGTTATCAAAAACATTCAGTACTTC.